These 3 T cell receptor beta chains originate from one sample sequenced in a study of blood T cell repertoires in COVID-19. Repertoires were generated with immunoSEQ multiplex PCR, while TCRdb's copy carries only in-frame clones and drops some. Of over 130,000 clones in the sample, roughly nine tenths were seen once. Sequencing was carried out using peripheral blood. These receptors came from a woman aged 55 to 70 with active or convalescent COVID-19.

The chain links TRBV3-1 (or the pseudogene TRBV3-2) to TRBJ1-2, with 7 bases fitting TRBD1. Per the germline V gene, CDR1 is LGHDT and CDR2 is YNNKEL (reference sequence). The CDR3 loop spans 14 amino acids. V was pared by 0 bases and J by 5 bases, with 3 bases of the junction left unmatched. The CDR3 DNA follows: TGTGCCAGCAGCCAAGATCTACAGGGGTATGGCTACACCTTC. Translation: CASSQDLQGYGYTF.

The chain couples TRBV7-9 to TRBJ1-4; the match to TRBD1 covers 7 bases. Trimming cost V 5 bases and J 4 bases; bases outside gene matches: 7. This CDR3 is 15 amino acids long. Germline CDR1 is SEHNR and CDR2 is FQNEAQ (reference sequence). This CDR3 reads CASSRTGTVNEKLFF. The CDR3 coding sequence is TGTGCCAGCAGCAGAACCGGGACAGTTAATGAAAAACTGTTTTTT.

This chain connects TRBV18 to TRBJ1-1; 9 nucleotides line up with TRBD1. The CDR3 is made up of 14 amino acids. V dropped 0 bases and J dropped 4; count of bases not matched to a gene: 0. Germline V CDR1 and CDR2: KGHSH, LQKENI. Here the CDR3 DNA reads TGTGCCAGCTCACCACCGACAGGGGGCACTGAAGCTTTCTTT. It yields the protein CASSPPTGGTEAFF.